This T cell receptor beta chain was sequenced for a study of blood T cell repertoires in COVID-19. Germline V gene data show CDR1 as SGHNT and CDR2 as YYREEE (reference sequence). The CDR3 is 14 residues long. Trimming pared 0 bases from V and 9 bases from J, leaving 10 bases between. Assay: immunoSEQ multiplex PCR; the TCRdb copy retains only in-frame clones and omits some. Of 170,000 or so clones in the sample, 70% to 90% are singletons; the top ten hold 1.5% to 2%. The TCR sequence derives from a man younger than 30 who had recovered from COVID-19. The specimen sequenced was peripheral blood. The chain couples TRBV5-4 to TRBJ1-6, with D maybe TRBD1 (6 bases). The CDR3 nucleotides read TGTGCCAGCAGCTTGGAACAGGGCGCTTCACCCCTCCACTTT. This gives the protein CASSLEQGASPLHF.